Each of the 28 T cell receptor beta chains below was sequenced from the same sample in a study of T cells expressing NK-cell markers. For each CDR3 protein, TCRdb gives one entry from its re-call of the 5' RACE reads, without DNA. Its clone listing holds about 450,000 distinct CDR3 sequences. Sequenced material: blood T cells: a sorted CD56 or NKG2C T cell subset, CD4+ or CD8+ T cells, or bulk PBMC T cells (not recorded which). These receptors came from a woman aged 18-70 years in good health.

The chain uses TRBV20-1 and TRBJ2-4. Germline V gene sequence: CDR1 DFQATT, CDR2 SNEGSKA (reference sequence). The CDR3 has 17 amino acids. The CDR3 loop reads CSARDYQETSAKNIQYF.

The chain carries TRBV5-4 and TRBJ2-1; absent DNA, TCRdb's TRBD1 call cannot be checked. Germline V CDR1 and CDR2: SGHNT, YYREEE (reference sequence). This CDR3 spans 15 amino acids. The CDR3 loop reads CASSAGQATYNEQFF.

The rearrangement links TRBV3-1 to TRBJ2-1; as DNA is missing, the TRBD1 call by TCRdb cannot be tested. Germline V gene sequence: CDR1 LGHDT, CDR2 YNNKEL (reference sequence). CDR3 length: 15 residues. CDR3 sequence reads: CASSQPGTGRREQFF.

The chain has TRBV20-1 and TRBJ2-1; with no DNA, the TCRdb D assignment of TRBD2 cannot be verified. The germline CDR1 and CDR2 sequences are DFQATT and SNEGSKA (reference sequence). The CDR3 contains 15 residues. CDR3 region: CSARGEAGGLSEQFF.

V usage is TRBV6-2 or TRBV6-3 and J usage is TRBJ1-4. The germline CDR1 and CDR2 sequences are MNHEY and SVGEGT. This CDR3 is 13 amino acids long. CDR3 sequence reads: CASRRAGGEKLFF.

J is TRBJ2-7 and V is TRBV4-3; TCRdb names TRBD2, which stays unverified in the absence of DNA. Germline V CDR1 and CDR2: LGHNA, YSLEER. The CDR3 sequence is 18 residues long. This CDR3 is CASSQDRLAGELLYEQYF.

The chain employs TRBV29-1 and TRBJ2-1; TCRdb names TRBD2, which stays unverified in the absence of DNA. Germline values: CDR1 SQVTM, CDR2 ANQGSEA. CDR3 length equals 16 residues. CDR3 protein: CSVERRLAGPYNEQFF.

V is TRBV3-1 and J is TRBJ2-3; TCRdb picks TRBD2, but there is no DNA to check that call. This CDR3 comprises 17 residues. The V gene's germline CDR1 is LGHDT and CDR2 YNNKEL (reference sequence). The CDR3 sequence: CASSRRLLAGTADTQYF.

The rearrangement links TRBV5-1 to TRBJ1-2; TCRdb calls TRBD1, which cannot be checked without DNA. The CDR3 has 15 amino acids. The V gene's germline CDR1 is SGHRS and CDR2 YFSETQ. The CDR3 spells CASSSHDRGWDGYTF.

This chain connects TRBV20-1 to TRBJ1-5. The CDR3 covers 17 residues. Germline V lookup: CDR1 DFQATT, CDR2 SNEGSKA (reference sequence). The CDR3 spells CSARSPPGGGSNQPQHF.

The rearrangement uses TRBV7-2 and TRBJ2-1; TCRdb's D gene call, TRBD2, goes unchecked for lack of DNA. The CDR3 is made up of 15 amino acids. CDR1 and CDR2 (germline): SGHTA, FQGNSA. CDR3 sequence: CASSLRAGAYNEQFF.

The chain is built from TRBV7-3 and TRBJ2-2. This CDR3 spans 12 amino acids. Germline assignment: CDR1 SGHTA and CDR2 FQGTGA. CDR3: CASSFNSGELFF. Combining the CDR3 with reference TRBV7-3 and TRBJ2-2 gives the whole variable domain GAGVSQTPSNKVTEKGKYVELRCDPISGHTALYWYRQSLGQGPEFLIYFQGTGAADDSGLPNDRFFAVRPEGSVSTLKIQRTERGDSAVYLCASSFNSGELFFGEGSRLTVL.

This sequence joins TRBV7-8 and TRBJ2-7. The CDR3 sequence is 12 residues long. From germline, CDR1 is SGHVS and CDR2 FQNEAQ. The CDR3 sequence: CASSLASGEQYF.

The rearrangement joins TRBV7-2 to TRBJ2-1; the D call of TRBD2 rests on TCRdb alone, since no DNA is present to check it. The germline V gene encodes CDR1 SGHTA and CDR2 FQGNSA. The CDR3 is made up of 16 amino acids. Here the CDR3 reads CASSVIAGTSLNEQFF.

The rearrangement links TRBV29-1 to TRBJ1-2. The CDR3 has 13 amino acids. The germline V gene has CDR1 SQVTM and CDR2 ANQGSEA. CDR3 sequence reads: CSVRSPEYYGYTF.

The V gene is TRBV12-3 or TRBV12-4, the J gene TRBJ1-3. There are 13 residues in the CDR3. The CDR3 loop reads CASEDFSGNTIYF.

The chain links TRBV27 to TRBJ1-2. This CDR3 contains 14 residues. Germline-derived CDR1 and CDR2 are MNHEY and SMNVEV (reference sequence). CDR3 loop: CASSPDTAHYGYTF.

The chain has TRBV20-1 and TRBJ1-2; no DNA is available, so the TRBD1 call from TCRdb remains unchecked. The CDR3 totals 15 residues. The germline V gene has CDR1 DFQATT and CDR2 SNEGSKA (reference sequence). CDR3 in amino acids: CSAPPPFRAGNGYTF.

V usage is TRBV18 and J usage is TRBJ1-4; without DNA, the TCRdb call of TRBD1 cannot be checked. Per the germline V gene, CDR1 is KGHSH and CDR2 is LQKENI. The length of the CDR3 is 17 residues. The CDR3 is CASSPEQGGATNEKLFF.

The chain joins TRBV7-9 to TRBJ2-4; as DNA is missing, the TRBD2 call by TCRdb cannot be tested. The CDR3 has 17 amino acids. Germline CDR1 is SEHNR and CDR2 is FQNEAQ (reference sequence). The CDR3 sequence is CASSLRGGGGAKNIQYF.

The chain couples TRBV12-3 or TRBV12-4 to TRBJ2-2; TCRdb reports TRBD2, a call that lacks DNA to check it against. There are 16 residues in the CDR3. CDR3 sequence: CASRRAGGGGTGELFF.

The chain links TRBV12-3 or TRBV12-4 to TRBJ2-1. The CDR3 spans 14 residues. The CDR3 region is CASSSYPTVVEQFF.

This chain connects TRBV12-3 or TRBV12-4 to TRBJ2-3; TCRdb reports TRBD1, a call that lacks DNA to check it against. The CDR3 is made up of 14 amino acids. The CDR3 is CASSDVTGVMTQYF.

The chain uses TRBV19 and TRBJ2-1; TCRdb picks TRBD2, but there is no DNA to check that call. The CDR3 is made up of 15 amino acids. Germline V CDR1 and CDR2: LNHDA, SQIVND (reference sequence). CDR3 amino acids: CASTGLAGLGNEQFF.

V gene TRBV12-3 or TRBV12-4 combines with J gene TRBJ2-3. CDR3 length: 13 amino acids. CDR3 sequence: CASLARFGYTQYF.

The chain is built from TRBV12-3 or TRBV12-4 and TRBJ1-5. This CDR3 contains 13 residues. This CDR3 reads CASSLVDGQPQHF.

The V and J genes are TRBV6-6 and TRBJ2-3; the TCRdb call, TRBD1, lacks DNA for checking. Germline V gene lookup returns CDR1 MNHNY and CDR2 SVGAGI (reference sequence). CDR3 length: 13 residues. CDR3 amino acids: CASSRSGGDTQYF.

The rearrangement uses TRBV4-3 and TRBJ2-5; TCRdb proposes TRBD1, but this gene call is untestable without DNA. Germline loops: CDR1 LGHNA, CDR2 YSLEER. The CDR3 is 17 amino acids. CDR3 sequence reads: CASSQEDGIMGQETQYF.